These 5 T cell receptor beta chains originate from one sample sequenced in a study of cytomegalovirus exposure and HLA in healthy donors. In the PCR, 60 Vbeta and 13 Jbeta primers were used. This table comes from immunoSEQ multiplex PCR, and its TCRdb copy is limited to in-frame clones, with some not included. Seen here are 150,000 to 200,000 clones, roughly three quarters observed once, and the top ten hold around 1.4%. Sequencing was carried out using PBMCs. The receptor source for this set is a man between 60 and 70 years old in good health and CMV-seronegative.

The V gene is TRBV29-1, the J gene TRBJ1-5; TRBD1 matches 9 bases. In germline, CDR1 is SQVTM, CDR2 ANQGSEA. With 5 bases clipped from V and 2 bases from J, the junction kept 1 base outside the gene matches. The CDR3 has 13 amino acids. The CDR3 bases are TGCAGCGTTCGACAGGGGGGCAATCAGCCCCAGCATTTT. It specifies CSVRQGGNQPQHF.

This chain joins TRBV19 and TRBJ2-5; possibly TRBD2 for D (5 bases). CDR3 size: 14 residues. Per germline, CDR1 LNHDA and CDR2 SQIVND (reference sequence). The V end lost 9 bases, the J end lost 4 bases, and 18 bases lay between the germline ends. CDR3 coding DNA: TGTGCCAGCACCTCAACTAGTTCTCGAGAGACCCAGTACTTC. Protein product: CASTSTSSRETQYF.

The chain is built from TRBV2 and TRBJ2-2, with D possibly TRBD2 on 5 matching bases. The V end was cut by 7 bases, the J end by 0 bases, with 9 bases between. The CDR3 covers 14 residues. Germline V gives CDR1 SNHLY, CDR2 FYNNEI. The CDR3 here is CASTVLANTGELFF. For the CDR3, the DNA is TGTGCCAGCACAGTACTAGCGAACACCGGGGAGCTGTTTTTT. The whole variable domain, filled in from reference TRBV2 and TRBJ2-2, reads EPEVTQTPSHQVTQMGQEVILRCVPISNHLYFYWYRQILGQKVEFLVSFYNNEISEKSEIFDDQFSVERPDGSNFTLKIRSTKLEDSAMYFCASTVLANTGELFFGEGSRLTVL.

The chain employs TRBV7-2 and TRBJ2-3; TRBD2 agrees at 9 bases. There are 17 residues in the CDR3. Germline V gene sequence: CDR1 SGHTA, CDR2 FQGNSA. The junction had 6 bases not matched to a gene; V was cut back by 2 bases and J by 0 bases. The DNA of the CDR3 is TGTGCCAGCAGCTTATTTAGCGGGAGTACTAGCACAGATACGCAGTATTTT. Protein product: CASSLFSGSTSTDTQYF.

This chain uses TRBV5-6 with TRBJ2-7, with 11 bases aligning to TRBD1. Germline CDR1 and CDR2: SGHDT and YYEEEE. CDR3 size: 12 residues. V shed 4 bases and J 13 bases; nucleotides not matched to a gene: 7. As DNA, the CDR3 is TGTGCCAGCAGCGACGGACAGGGGGCGAATTACTTC. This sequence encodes CASSDGQGANYF.